This T cell receptor (beta chain) was identified during a study of T cell responses to AZD1222 COVID-19 vaccine. CDR3 length equals 13 residues. Trimming at V came to 6 bases and at J to 7 bases, leaving 8 bases not matched to a gene. This table comes from immunoSEQ multiplex PCR, and its TCRdb copy is limited to in-frame clones, with some not included. The top ten hold 17% of the sample, which has 110,000 or so clones, around nine tenths seen once. The TCR comes from an adult in good health. The input for sequencing was peripheral blood, taken on day 0 of AZD1222 vaccination. The rearrangement joins TRBV12-3 or TRBV12-4 to TRBJ1-1, with 7 bases matching TRBD1. The CDR3 coding sequence is TGTGCCAGCAGGGCCCGGACAGGAAATGAAGCTTTCTTT. It encodes CASRARTGNEAFF.